The TCR beta chain described here comes from a study of PD-L1 blockade in urothelial cancer. Only in-frame clones appear in the TCRdb table, and some are missing; sequencing was by immunoSEQ multiplex PCR. Of around 22,000 clones in the sample, approximately 88% were seen once. CDR1 and CDR2 from the germline V gene are LGHNT and FRNRAP. V was clipped by 3 bases and J by 0 bases; unmatched bases: 3. CDR3 length: 16 amino acids. The material was PBMCs, obtained around atezolizumab (anti-PD-L1) treatment. The source of this sequence is a man in his fifties or sixties with urothelial cancer. The V call is TRBV12-5, the J call TRBJ2-2, with 8 bases lining up with TRBD2. DNA of the CDR3: TGTGCTAGTGGTTTAGAAGCGGGAGCGAACACCGGGGAGCTGTTTTTT. It codes for CASGLEAGANTGELFF.